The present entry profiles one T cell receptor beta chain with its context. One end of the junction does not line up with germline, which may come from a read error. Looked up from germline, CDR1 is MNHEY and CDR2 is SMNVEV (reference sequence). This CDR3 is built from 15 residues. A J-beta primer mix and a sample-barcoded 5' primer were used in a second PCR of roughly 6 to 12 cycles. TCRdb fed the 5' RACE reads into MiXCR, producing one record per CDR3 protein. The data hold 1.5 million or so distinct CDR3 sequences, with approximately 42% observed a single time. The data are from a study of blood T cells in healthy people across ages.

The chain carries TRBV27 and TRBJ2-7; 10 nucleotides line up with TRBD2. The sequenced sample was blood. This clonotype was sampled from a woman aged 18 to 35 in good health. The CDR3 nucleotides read TGTGCCGGCAGTTCCCTAGCGGGGGCAACCTACGAGCAGTACTTC. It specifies CAGSSLAGATYEQYF.